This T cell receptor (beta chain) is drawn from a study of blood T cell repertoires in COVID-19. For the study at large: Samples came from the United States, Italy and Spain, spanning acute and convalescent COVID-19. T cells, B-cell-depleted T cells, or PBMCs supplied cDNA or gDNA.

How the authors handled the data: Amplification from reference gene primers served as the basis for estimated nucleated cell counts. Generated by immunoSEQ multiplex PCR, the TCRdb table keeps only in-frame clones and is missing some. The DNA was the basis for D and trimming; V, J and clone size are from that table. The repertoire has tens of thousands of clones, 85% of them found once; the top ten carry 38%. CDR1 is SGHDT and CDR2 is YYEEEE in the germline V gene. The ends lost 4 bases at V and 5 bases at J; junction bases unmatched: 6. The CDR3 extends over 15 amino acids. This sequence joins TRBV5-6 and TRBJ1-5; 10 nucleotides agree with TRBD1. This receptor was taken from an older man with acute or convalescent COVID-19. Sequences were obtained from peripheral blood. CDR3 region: CASSPRDRGDQPQHF. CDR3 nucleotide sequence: TGTGCCAGCAGCCCCCGGGACAGGGGCGATCAGCCCCAGCATTTT.